The T cell receptor (beta chain) described here comes from a study of CD8+ T cells in alopecia areata. Study findings and constraints: In lesional scalp, particularly from alopecia totalis/universalis, clonality was higher than in normal scalp. Sequencing of scalp tissue also captures the resident alphabeta T cells of normal skin. Mice gave a clearer picture of TCR sharing than patients did, possibly for HLA-related reasons.

The sequencing template was cDNA reverse transcribed from extracted RNA. TCRdb keeps only in-frame clones here, not all; method: immunoSEQ multiplex PCR. The sample records approximately 150,000 clones, about 60% being singletons. Germline lookup yields CDR1 GTSNPN and CDR2 SVGIG (reference sequence). The CDR3 has 14 residues. V lost 4 bases and J lost 7, with 17 bases in between. In regard to this clone: Its target is unknown.

PBMC-derived CD4+ and CD8+ T cells were sorted. The receptor was derived from a human donor in good health. The rearrangement links TRBV30 to TRBJ2-1, with D unclear. Sequencing was done on a sample of CD4+ T cells sorted from blood. In DNA form, the CDR3 reads TGTGCCTGGACCCCGGCAGGTTTTGGGAATGAGCAGTTCTTC. It is translated as CAWTPAGFGNEQFF.